Shown below are 8 T cell receptor beta chains from a single sample sequenced in a study of T cells after yellow fever vaccination. TCRdb re-derived calls from the 5' RACE reads in MiXCR, one entry per CDR3 protein. The sample has approximately 170,000 distinct CDR3 sequences, 8% to 13% seen once; the top ten hold just over 35%. Source: CD8+ T cells sorted from PBMCs, taken 15 days after the yellow fever booster vaccination. The receptors were sampled from a man between 18 and 29 years old who received the YFV17D yellow fever vaccine.

This clonotype was counted between two and nine times. The V gene is TRBV4-1, the J gene TRBJ2-3; the D gene is possibly TRBD1 (5 bases). This CDR3 has 12 amino acids. Germline-derived CDR1 and CDR2 are MGHRA and YSYEKL. Deletions cut 1 base from V and 9 bases from J, with 8 bases between. The CDR3 DNA sequence: TGCGCCAGCAGCCAAGGTCCAGGGACGCAGTATTTT. Its translation is CASSQGPGTQYF.

CDR3 in DNA: TGTGCCAGCAGCCAAGAGGCTAGCGGGGGTTTCTCCTACAATGAGCAGTTCTTC. Protein: CASSQEASGGFSYNEQFF. The V and J genes are TRBV4-2 and TRBJ2-1, with 10 bases fitting TRBD2. The germline CDR1 and CDR2 sequences are LGHNA and YNFKEQ. The CDR3 totals 18 residues. The trim removed 0 bases at V and 0 bases at J, leaving 5 bases unmatched.

The rearrangement joins TRBV23-1 to TRBJ2-7; TRBD2 aligns across 9 bases. TRBV23-1 is treated as an ORF (open reading frame) with a function not yet certain. The CDR3 totals 17 residues. V trimming: 4 bases; J trimming: 3 bases; junction bases outside the gene matches: 13. The CDR3 nucleotides are TGCGCCAGCAGTCGGAAGGGACTAGCCCGATGCGGCTACGAGCAGTACTTC. Translated, it gives CASSRKGLARCGYEQYF.

This clonotype was detected a few times. The chain joins TRBV19 to TRBJ1-1; D call uncertain. Germline loops: CDR1 LNHDA, CDR2 SQIVND (reference sequence). The CDR3 spans 13 residues. V lost 11 bases, J lost 0 bases, and 13 bases lay in between. Here the CDR3 reads CASSARLNTEAFF. The CDR3 region has the DNA TGTGCCTCATCGGCCAGATTGAACACTGAAGCTTTCTTT.

A remark on this clonotype: One end of the junction does not line up with germline, which may come from a read error. The V gene is TRBV7-9, the J gene TRBJ1-2; D is unclear. This CDR3 comprises 15 residues. CDR1 SEHNR and CDR2 FQNEAQ come from the germline V gene (reference sequence). CDR3 sequence (DNA): TGTGCCAGCAGCTTACAGGAAGATCCTAACTCTGGCTACACCTTC. Translation: CASSLQEDPNSGYTF.

The chain is built from TRBV4-1 and TRBJ2-7; 10 bases line up with TRBD2. Germline CDR1 and CDR2: MGHRA and YSYEKL. Unmatched junction bases numbered 2, after V lost 4 bases and J lost 2 bases. The CDR3 runs 14 residues. This CDR3 is CASSPSGGPYEQYV. The CDR3 DNA reads as TGCGCCAGCAGCCCTAGCGGGGGCCCCTACGAGCAGTACGTC.

This clonotype was picked up many times. The CDR3 here is CASSYAGTYSNQPQHF. The CDR3 DNA follows: TGTGCCAGCAGTTACGCAGGGACTTATAGCAATCAGCCCCAGCATTTT. The rearrangement links TRBV12-3 or TRBV12-4 to TRBJ1-5, with D possibly matching TRBD1 (5 bases). V dropped 4 bases and J dropped 0 bases, with 13 bases sitting between them. CDR3 size: 16 residues.

This clonotype occurred a few times. The chain carries TRBV27 and TRBJ2-3; no clear D gene. Germline V CDR1 and CDR2: MNHEY, SMNVEV (reference sequence). The CDR3 is made up of 13 amino acids. Between the trimmed V and J ends, which lost 3 bases and 4 bases, there was a span of 8 bases. The CDR3 DNA reads as TGTGCCAGCAGTTTTAATAGTGCAGATACGCAGTATTTT. It specifies CASSFNSADTQYF.